In this sample, the clone carrying this T cell receptor beta chain turned up many times. With TRAV- and TRBV-specific primers, first-strand cDNA was made, covering the alpha and beta chains. TCR amplification involved 20 PCR cycles with a constant-region primer and V-primer adapter. MiXCR, run by TCRdb on the reads, gives a single entry per CDR3 protein. This sample has tens of thousands of distinct CDR3 sequences, with 18% found just once. These data come from a study of low-dose radiotherapy and immunotherapy resistance in tumors. The time point here: before trial treatment. The sequence came from a male donor with prostate cancer. The source was PBMCs, collected before treatment.

CDR3 bases: TGTGCCAGCACGGACGAAGGGTACAATGAGCAGTTCTTC. It yields the protein CASTDEGYNEQFF. The chain has TRBV2 and TRBJ2-1; D is unclear. V shed 7 bases and J shed 4 bases, with 11 bases lying between them. The CDR3 is 13 amino acids. In germline, CDR1 is SNHLY, CDR2 FYNNEI. The full variable domain, with the rest looked up from reference TRBV2 and TRBJ2-1, is EPEVTQTPSHQVTQMGQEVILRCVPISNHLYFYWYRQILGQKVEFLVSFYNNEISEKSEIFDDQFSVERPDGSNFTLKIRSTKLEDSAMYFCASTDEGYNEQFFGPGTRLTVL.